A selection of T cell receptor beta chains follows, all from one sample in a study of cytomegalovirus exposure and HLA in healthy donors. Sequencing was performed with immunoSEQ multiplex PCR; in TCRdb, only in-frame clones are kept and a portion is missing. The sample lists 150,000 to 200,000 clones, approximately 59% seen once, with around 3% in the top ten. The specimen was PBMCs. The receptors were gathered from a man aged 40-55 years in good health and CMV-seronegative. CDR3s include the opening cysteine and the closing phenylalanine or tryptophan. Fields, in order: J gene, clone size, D gene, V gene, CDR3 DNA, CDR3 protein. A D gene is named only where the DNA matches it firmly. The size of a clone is reported for some rows only, either as once, few or many, or as a class for expanded clones.

TRBJ1-6 | . | TRBD1 | TRBV4-2 | TGTGCCAGCAGCCAAGAACAGGGGCGATCACCCCTCCACTTT | CASSQEQGRSPLHF
TRBJ2-7 | . | . | TRBV1 | TGCACCAGCAGCCAAAAAAACCCCAGGGGGAGTGAGCAGTACTTC | CTSSQKNPRGSEQYF
TRBJ1-2 | medium-sized | . | TRBV5-8 | TGTGCCAGCAGCTTGGGTAGGGGTGGCGGCTACACCTTC | CASSLGRGGGYTF
TRBJ2-1 | . | . | TRBV21-1 | TGTGCCAGCAACTCCCTCGTTGGACTACCCCTAGTGGACAATGAGCAGTTCTTC | CASNSLVGLPLVDNEQFF
TRBJ1-5 | . | . | TRBV13 | TGTGCCAGCAGCTTAAGGGGTAGCAATCAGCCCCAGCATTTT | CASSLRGSNQPQHF
TRBJ2-2 | . | TRBD2 | TRBV19 | TGTGCCAGTAGTGATGGCGGGAGGGCAAGGACCGGGGAGCTGTTTTTT | CASSDGGRARTGELFF
TRBJ1-2 | . | TRBD1 | TRBV4-3 | TGCGCCAGCAGCCAAGAACCCTTGACAGGGCGCAACGACTATGGCTACACCTTC | CASSQEPLTGRNDYGYTF
TRBJ1-5 | few | . | TRBV19 | TGTGCCAGTAGTATAGAGGGGGCGCATCAGCCCCAGCATTTT | CASSIEGAHQPQHF
TRBJ2-7 | few | . | TRBV27 | TGTGCCAGCAGCCTGGACGGGACATATGCCTACGAGCAGTACTTC | CASSLDGTYAYEQYF
TRBJ2-7 | . | . | TRBV27 | TGTGCCAGCAGTTTGAGGGAATCCTCCTACGAGCAGTACTTC | CASSLRESSYEQYF
TRBJ2-7 | . | . | TRBV21-1 | TGTGCCAGCAGCAATCTCGGAGGGGCCGTACACGAGCAGTACTTC | CASSNLGGAVHEQYF
TRBJ2-7 | once | . | TRBV6-1 | TGTGCCAGCAGAGAATGGACAGCTCCCGAGCAGTACTTC | CASREWTAPEQYF
TRBJ1-5 | . | . | TRBV28 | TGTGCCAGCAGTTTATTACGGCGGTACGCTTCAACCCATCAGCCCCAGCATTTT | CASSLLRRYASTHQPQHF
TRBJ2-7 | . | TRBD2 | TRBV30 | TGTGCCTGGAGTGTTGGGGGGGGGTTCGGTTACGAGCAGTACTTC | CAWSVGGGFGYEQYF
TRBJ2-5 | . | . | TRBV19 | TGTGCCAGTAGTATAGCAGGGACAATCCAAGAGACCCAGTACTTC | CASSIAGTIQETQYF
TRBJ2-3 | . | TRBD2 | TRBV7-2 | TGTGCCAGCAGCTTCCTAAGCGGGGGGGTCACAGATACGCAGTATTTT | CASSFLSGGVTDTQYF
TRBJ2-2 | few | TRBD2 | TRBV30 | TGTGCCTGGAGCTCGGGACTAGCGGGGGTTACCGGGGAGCTGTTTTTT | CAWSSGLAGVTGELFF
TRBJ1-2 | . | . | TRBV2 | TGTGCCAGCAGTTCCGGGGGCTATGGCTACACCTTC | CASSSGGYGYTF
TRBJ2-7 | few | TRBD1 | TRBV4-1 | TGCGCCAGCAGCCTGGTCGGGACAGGAGCCTACGAGCAGTACTTC | CASSLVGTGAYEQYF
TRBJ2-3 | few | . | TRBV5-1 | TGCGCCAGCAGCTTGGCCGGCAGGGGTAGCACAGATACGCAGTATTTT | CASSLAGRGSTDTQYF
TRBJ1-5 | . | TRBD1 | TRBV19 | TGTGCCAGTAGTGAACAGGGGGAAGGCAATCAGCCCCAGCATTTT | CASSEQGEGNQPQHF
TRBJ1-3 | . | . | TRBV13 | TGTGCCAGCAGTTATATCCCAGACTCTGGAAACACCATATATTTT | CASSYIPDSGNTIYF
TRBJ1-4 | . | TRBD1 | TRBV6-1 | TGTGCCAGCAGCGCAACAGGGGGCCACGGCGGAAAACTGTTTTTT | CASSATGGHGGKLFF
TRBJ1-1 | . | TRBD1 | TRBV29-1 | TGCAGCGCTCACAGGGGGAGGACAAACACTGAAGCTTTCTTT | CSAHRGRTNTEAFF
TRBJ1-2 | . | TRBD1 | TRBV6-1 | TGTGCCAGCAGTCAAGAGGGGGCGGGCTATGGCTACACCTTC | CASSQEGAGYGYTF
TRBJ2-5 | . | . | TRBV5-4 | TGTGCCAGCAGCTTCTCGACAGACCAAGAGACCCAGTACTTC | CASSFSTDQETQYF
TRBJ1-5 | . | . | TRBV28 | TGTGCCAGCAGTGAGGTATCCCAGCCCCAGCATTTT | CASSEVSQPQHF
TRBJ2-1 | . | TRBD2 | TRBV7-2 | TGTGCCAGCAGCTTAGTTGGCGGGGGTGACAATGAGCAGTTCTTC | CASSLVGGGDNEQFF
TRBJ2-2 | few | . | TRBV7-8 | TGTGCCAGCAGAGAAGGGGTTACTAACACCGGGGAGCTGTTTTTT | CASREGVTNTGELFF
TRBJ2-7 | . | TRBD1 | TRBV27 | TGTGCCAGCAGTTTACGACAGGGGCCCTACGAGCAGTACTTC | CASSLRQGPYEQYF
TRBJ1-4 | few | . | TRBV9 | TGTGCCAGCAGCGTAGGTCAGGGAGGTTTGGACCCCGGGAATGAAAAACTGTTTTTT | CASSVGQGGLDPGNEKLFF
TRBJ2-5 | once | TRBD2 | TRBV7-2 | TGTGCCAGCAGCGCGCGGGGACTAGCGGGAAGGGAGCAGTACTTC | CASSARGLAGREQYF
TRBJ2-5 | . | . | TRBV27 | TGTGCCAGCATCCCGTTGAACAGGGGGGGGTTGGAGACCCAGTACTTC | CASIPLNRGGLETQYF
TRBJ2-4 | . | . | TRBV6-6 | TGTGCCAGCAGTTACACTGGACAGCTAGCCAAAAACATTCAGTACTTC | CASSYTGQLAKNIQYF
TRBJ2-3 | . | . | TRBV9 | TGTGCCAGCAGCGTAGGGTCGGGGTGGAGCACAGATACGCAGTATTTT | CASSVGSGWSTDTQYF
TRBJ2-3 | . | TRBD2 | TRBV7-2 | TGTGCCAGCAGCCGGGGACTAGCGGGTAGGTCAGATACGCAGTATTTT | CASSRGLAGRSDTQYF
TRBJ1-1 | few | TRBD1 | TRBV4-1 | TGCGCCAGCAGCCTACGACAGGGGGCGATCACTGAAGCTTTCTTT | CASSLRQGAITEAFF
TRBJ1-3 | . | TRBD1 | TRBV7-9 | TGTGCCAGCAGCTTAGCCCAGGGGGCTGGAAACACCATATATTTT | CASSLAQGAGNTIYF
TRBJ2-5 | . | . | TRBV7-2 | TGTGCCAGCAGCCAGGACAGAGAGGAGACCCAGTACTTC | CASSQDREETQYF
TRBJ2-3 | . | TRBD2 | TRBV7-2 | TGTGCCAGCAGCGAGAGCGGGAGGGGGGCAGATACGCAGTATTTT | CASSESGRGADTQYF
TRBJ1-2 | . | . | TRBV20-1 | TGCAGTGCTAGCTACAGGGATGGCTACACCTTC | CSASYRDGYTF
TRBJ2-5 | . | . | TRBV19 | TGTGCCAGTAGTATTTTATGGGGGCTAGAGACCCAGTACTTC | CASSILWGLETQYF
TRBJ1-3 | . | . | TRBV19 | TGTGCCAGTAGTATAGATCCTGCTGGAAACACCATATATTTT | CASSIDPAGNTIYF
TRBJ1-1 | . | . | TRBV30 | TGTGCCTGGAGCAGGGCCGGAAACACTGAAGCTTTCTTT | CAWSRAGNTEAFF
TRBJ1-4 | . | . | TRBV7-2 | TGTGCCAGCAGCTTAGTCAAAAATGAAAAACTGTTTTTT | CASSLVKNEKLFF
TRBJ2-7 | . | TRBD2 | TRBV5-4 | TGTGCCAGCAGCCCGGGCGGGGGGGGAAGAGGGGCCTACGAGCAGTACTTC | CASSPGGGGRGAYEQYF
TRBJ1-2 | . | . | TRBV7-9 | TGTGCCAGCAGCCCCCGGGAGGGGAGTAACTATGGCTACACCTTC | CASSPREGSNYGYTF
TRBJ1-3 | . | . | TRBV30 | TGTGCCTACTCAGGGGTCTCTGGAAACACCATATATTTT | CAYSGVSGNTIYF
TRBJ2-3 | . | . | TRBV18 | TGTGCCAGCTCCTCAATAACAGGCACGGCAGATACGCAGTATTTT | CASSSITGTADTQYF
TRBJ1-5 | . | . | TRBV5-5 | TGTGCCAGCAGCTTGTACGGAGATAGCAATCAGCCCCAGCATTTT | CASSLYGDSNQPQHF
TRBJ2-2 | few | TRBD2 | TRBV10-3 | TGTGCCATCAGTACCGGGACTAGCGGGGGGGCCTTGCCCGGGGAGCTGTTTTTT | CAISTGTSGGALPGELFF
TRBJ2-1 | . | TRBD2 | TRBV19 | TGTGCCAGTAACCCTACGGGGGGGGATGAGCAGTTCTTC | CASNPTGGDEQFF
TRBJ1-1 | . | . | TRBV5-1 | TGCGCCAGCTCGAAGGCTGGCGGGAACACTGAAGCTTTCTTT | CASSKAGGNTEAFF
TRBJ2-5 | . | TRBD1 | TRBV19 | TGTGCCAGTAGTACCGGGGACAGCAGGGAGACCCAGTACTTC | CASSTGDSRETQYF
TRBJ2-5 | . | . | TRBV18 | TGTGCCAGCTCACCCCAGAGGGAAGAGACCCAGTACTTC | CASSPQREETQYF
TRBJ2-5 | once | . | TRBV5-6 | TGTGCCAGCGGAAGGACAGTAAATGTGGAGACCCAGTACTTC | CASGRTVNVETQYF
TRBJ1-2 | . | . | TRBV9 | TGTGCCAGCAGCTCAACAGGATCCTATGGCTACACCTTC | CASSSTGSYGYTF
TRBJ1-2 | few | . | TRBV6-1 | TGTGCCAGCAGTGACAGGGAGGCGGAAGGCTACACCTTC | CASSDREAEGYTF